Sequencing of this T cell receptor (beta chain) was carried out in a study of cytomegalovirus exposure and HLA in healthy donors. Overall study results and limits: The authors considered a cluster of highly shared sequence variants likely to be a sequencing artifact. An assumption of roughly uniform sequencing depth across donors underlay the presence/absence analyses.

Deletions cut 4 bases from V and 7 bases from J, with 17 bases between. The CDR3 length is 15 residues. From germline, CDR1 is SGDLS and CDR2 YYNGEE. The PCR employed 60 Vbeta primers together with 13 Jbeta primers. Profiling relied on immunoSEQ multiplex PCR, and the TCRdb table lists in-frame clones only, not all of them. The table has 150,000 to 200,000 clones, approximately 84% seen once; the top ten hold 5% to 6%. Concerning this clone itself: Antigen unknown.

Sample: PBMCs. The chain has TRBV9 and TRBJ1-4, with D maybe TRBD1 (5 bases). This TCR was sampled from a woman aged 25 to 45 in good health and CMV-seropositive. The CDR3 DNA sequence: TGTGCCAGCAGCCCCCAGGACACCGGGAGTGAAAAACTGTTTTTT. Its translation: CASSPQDTGSEKLFF.